This T cell receptor (beta chain) was retrieved from a study of T cells in Graves' hyperthyroidism and ophthalmopathy. Study information: Initial diagnosis, before any treatment, was when peripheral blood was collected. General study points: Appearing also in blood were most of the thyroid clonotypes expanded above 0.001.

The ends were cut back, 5 bases at V and 2 bases at J, with 10 bases in the middle. Per the germline V gene, CDR1 is KGHSH and CDR2 is LQKENI. There are 14 residues in the CDR3. Clinicians diagnosed patients from clinical symptoms, serum thyroxine and TRAb, thyroid ultrasound and orbital computed tomography. This clonotype was counted many times. Its antigen is as yet unknown. Authors of the study amplified TCR beta CDR3 regions from RNA transcripts. First-round RT-PCR with HTBI primers amplified the TCR CDR3 region. MiXCR was run by TCRdb on the multiplex PCR reads, yielding one entry per CDR3 protein. The sample holds under 400,000 distinct CDR3 sequences, just under 25% seen once.

The sequence was collected from a man in his fifties with Graves' hyperthyroidism. The sample taken for sequencing was blood. The chain joins TRBV18 to TRBJ2-1, with D tentatively TRBD1 (6 bases). CDR3 loop: CASSTDSTYNEQFF. CDR3 DNA: TGTGCCAGCTCAACGGACAGTACCTACAATGAGCAGTTCTTC.